This T cell receptor beta chain appears in the sequencing data of a study of shared clonotypes between healthy human individuals (dated by TCRdb to about 2020). As for the study more broadly: The cohort included three men and a couple of women between 18 and 49 years of age. The study deeply sequenced blood TCR repertoires of about five healthy adults to estimate repertoire size and the extent of clonotype sharing between individuals. Different laboratories and diverse techniques were used to prepare libraries and sequence TCR repertoires, to increase sequencing depth and limit assay-specific biases. For each donor, CD4 naive and CD4 memory were each run on three plates, CD8 naive on two plates, and CD8 memory on one plate. Leukapheresis yielded between about 0.85 and 9 billion PBMCs per donor.

About this clone itself: What antigen it recognizes has not been identified. No DNA is shown, since the ends of the CDR3 on it are uncertain; the CDR3 is the one TCRdb lists.

Taken from the germline V gene, the CDR1 and CDR2 loops are MDHEN and SYDVKM. From the cysteine up to the phenylalanine, the CDR3 has a length of 23 residues. Using the deep immunoSEQ assay, TCR CDR3 regions were amplified from genomic DNA by multiplex PCR. Extracted genomic DNA from each cell subset was spread evenly across all wells of several immunoSEQ 96-well plates, with each plate serving as a replicate. Each replicate PCR for sorted subsets received around 0.2 ug genomic DNA, equal to 28,000 or so T cell genomes. The purified libraries were quantified using a Qubit 3.0 fluorometer, sized with a Bioanalyzer 2100, and then quantified again using the KAPA Library Quantification kit. Each immunoSEQ 96-well plate was sequenced on its own single-read 150-cycle Illumina NextSeq 550 flow cell. As for how the authors treated the data: The immunoSEQ output contained only junctional sequences without quality scores, so filtering could not match that applied to full-length reads. To assign V/J genes and CDR3, sequences were annotated against IMGT germline references using PyIR, a Python wrapper for IgBLAST v1.9. Reads were removed for weak V/J assignments (E-value above 1e-6), missing CDR3, stop codons, out-of-frame junctions, or ambiguous translated residues. V3J clonotypes were defined as sequences sharing an identical inferred V gene, J gene, and CDR3 amino acid sequence. Percentage overlap between repertoires was calculated by dividing the number of shared unique clonotypes by the size of the smaller repertoire. Three approaches were used to assess repertoire richness: RTK rarefaction, the Chao1 estimator, and Recon v2.1 estimates of unobserved clonotypes. Generation probabilities were computed with OLGA for all TCRbeta clonotypes obtained by the gDNA method from several donors. The source is immuneACCESS, and TCRdb retained only in-frame sequences with V and J called. Part of the clones is not carried over; for the studies checked, unresolved V genes explain less than half of this, and the remainder is unexplained. The V and J calls and clone size were taken over from that table, and D and trimming were inferred from the DNA. The sample yields roughly 2 million clones; around 95% were counted once. Less than 0.15% of the sample is taken by the ten largest.

The donors were healthy, HIV-negative adults who had no recently reported acute infections or vaccinations. All donors were Caucasian adults living in Nashville, Tennessee, USA. CD4+ T cells were enriched by magnetic negative selection, after which naive cells were positively selected on CD45RA and the negative fraction was taken as the memory subset. After blood collection by leukapheresis, PBMCs were isolated using Ficoll-Histopaque density gradient centrifugation and then cryopreserved in the vapor phase of liquid nitrogen. Analytical flow cytometry was used to check the purity and quantity of each magnetically sorted T cell population. Genomic DNA was isolated from every sorted fraction and measured by UV absorbance on a Nanodrop 2000c. Broad study findings and their caveats: Because the study included a small number of donors, the genetic and exposure-history diversity represented was limited. Only blood was sampled, and tissue TCR repertoires likely differ from those in blood. Compared with non-shared clonotypes, the clonotypes found in all four sorted-subset donors had higher generation probabilities. Incomplete sequencing was indicated by rarefaction of sorted-subset datasets, despite the large sequencing depth. When a few donors were compared, the shared fraction of clonotypes was about 5% for naive CD4, roughly 3.4% for naive CD8, more than 2% for memory CD4, and 0.35% to 0.5% for memory CD8. Naive subsets generally had larger estimated clonotype richness than memory subsets did. Pairwise subsampling indicated that sequencing depth was expected to affect the degree of clonotype sharing among donors.

The TCR sequence derives from a man between 18 and 35 years old in good health. Sequencing was performed on naive CD4+ T cells sorted from blood. What the cell subset or site label conveys for this sample: CD45RA+ positively selected. The sequence links TRBV28 to TRBJ2-7; the tabulated D call, TRBD2, remains unverified against the DNA. This receptor has the CDR3 CASSPRGGVEYEQYFLIWYEQYF.